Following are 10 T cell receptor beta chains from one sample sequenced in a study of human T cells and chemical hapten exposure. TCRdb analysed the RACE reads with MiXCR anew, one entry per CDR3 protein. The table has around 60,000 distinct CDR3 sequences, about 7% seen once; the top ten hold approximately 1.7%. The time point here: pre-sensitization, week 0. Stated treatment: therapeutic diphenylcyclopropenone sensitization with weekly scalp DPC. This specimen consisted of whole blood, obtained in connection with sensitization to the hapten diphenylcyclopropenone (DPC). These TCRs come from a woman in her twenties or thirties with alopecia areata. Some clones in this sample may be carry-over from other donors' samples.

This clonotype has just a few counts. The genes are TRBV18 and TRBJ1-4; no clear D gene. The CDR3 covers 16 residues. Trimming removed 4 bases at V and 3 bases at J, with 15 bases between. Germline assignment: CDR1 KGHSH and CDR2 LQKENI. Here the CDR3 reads CASSLEPASPNEKLFF. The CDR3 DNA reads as TGTGCCAGCTCACTCGAACCGGCGTCCCCTAATGAAAAACTGTTTTTT.

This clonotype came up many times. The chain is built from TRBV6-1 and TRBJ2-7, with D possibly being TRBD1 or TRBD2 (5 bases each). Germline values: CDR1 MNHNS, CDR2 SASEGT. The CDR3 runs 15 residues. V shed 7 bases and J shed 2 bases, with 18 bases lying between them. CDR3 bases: TGTGCCAGCAAGGGTCAGCCACTGGGGGCCTACGAGCAGTACTTC. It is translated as CASKGQPLGAYEQYF.

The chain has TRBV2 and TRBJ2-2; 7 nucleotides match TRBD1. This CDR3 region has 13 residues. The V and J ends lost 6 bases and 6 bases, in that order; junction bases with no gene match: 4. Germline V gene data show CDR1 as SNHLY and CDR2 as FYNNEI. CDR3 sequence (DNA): TGTGCCAGCAGCACGCAGGGGGCCGGGGAGCTGTTTTTT. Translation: CASSTQGAGELFF.

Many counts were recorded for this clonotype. In nucleotides, the CDR3 is TGTGCCAGCTCACCACCGAGAGGGACGGGTGTGGCTGAAGCTTTCTTT. Translation gives CASSPPRGTGVAEAFF. The V call is TRBV18, the J call TRBJ1-1, with D possibly TRBD1 on 5 matching bases. Germline-derived CDR1 and CDR2 are KGHSH and LQKENI. Trimming pared 0 bases from V and 6 bases from J, leaving 17 bases between. CDR3 length: 16 amino acids.

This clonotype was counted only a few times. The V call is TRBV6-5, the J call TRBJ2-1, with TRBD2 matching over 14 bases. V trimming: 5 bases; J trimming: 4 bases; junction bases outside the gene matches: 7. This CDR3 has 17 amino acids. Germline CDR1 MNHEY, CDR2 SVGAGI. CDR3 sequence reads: CASSPRLAGGVYNEQFF. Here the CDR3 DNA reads TGTGCCAGCAGTCCCAGACTAGCGGGGGGGGTATACAATGAGCAGTTCTTC.

The chain's CDR3 is CASSLAGLAGHNEQFF. The CDR3, as DNA: TGTGCCAGCAGCTTAGCGGGACTAGCGGGCCACAATGAGCAGTTCTTC. V gene TRBV7-2 combines with J gene TRBJ2-1, with TRBD2 matching over 12 bases. CDR3 length equals 16 residues. The V gene's germline CDR1 is SGHTA and CDR2 FQGNSA. V shed 0 bases, J shed 5 bases, and the junction held 2 bases outside the gene matches.

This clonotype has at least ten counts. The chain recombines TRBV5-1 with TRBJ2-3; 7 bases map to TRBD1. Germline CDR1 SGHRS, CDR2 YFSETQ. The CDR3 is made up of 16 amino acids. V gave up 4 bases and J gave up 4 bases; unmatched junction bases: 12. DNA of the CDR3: TGCGCCAGCAGCCCCGCCCGGGACAGTATATCAGATACGCAGTATTTT. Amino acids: CASSPARDSISDTQYF.

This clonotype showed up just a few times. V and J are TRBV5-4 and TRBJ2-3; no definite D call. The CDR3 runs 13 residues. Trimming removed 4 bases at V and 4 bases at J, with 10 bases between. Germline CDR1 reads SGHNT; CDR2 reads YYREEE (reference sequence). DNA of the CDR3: TGTGCCAGCAGCCTGGCCCCCCCAGATACGCAGTATTTT. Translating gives CASSLAPPDTQYF.

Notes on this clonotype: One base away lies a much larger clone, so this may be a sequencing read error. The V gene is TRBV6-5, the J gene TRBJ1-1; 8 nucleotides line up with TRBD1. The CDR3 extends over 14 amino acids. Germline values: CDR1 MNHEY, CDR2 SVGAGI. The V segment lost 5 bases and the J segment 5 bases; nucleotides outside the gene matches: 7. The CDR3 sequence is CASSDNTGGTEAFF. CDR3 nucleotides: TGTGCCAGCAGTGACAACACAGGGGGTACTGAAGCTTTCTTT.

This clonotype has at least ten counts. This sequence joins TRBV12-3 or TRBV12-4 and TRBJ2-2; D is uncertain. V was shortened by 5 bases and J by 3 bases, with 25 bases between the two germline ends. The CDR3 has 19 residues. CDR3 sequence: CASSLIPVPYRGYTGELFF. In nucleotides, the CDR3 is TGTGCCAGCAGTCTAATTCCCGTCCCGTACCGTGGGTACACCGGGGAGCTGTTTTTT.